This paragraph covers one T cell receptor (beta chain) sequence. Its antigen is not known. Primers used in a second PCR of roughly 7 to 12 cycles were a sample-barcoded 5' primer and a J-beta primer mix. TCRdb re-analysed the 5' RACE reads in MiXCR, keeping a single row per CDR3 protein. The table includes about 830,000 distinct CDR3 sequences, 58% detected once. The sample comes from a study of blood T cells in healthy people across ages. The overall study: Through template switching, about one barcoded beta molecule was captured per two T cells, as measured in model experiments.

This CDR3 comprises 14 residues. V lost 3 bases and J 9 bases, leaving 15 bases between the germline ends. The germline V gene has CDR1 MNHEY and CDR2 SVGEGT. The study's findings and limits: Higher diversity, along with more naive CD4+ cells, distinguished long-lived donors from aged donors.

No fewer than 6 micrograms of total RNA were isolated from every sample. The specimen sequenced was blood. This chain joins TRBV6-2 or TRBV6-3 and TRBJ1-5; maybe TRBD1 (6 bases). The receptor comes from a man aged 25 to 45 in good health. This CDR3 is CASSYDRFLRPQHF. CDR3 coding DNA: TGTGCCAGCAGTTATGACAGGTTCCTACGGCCCCAGCATTTT.